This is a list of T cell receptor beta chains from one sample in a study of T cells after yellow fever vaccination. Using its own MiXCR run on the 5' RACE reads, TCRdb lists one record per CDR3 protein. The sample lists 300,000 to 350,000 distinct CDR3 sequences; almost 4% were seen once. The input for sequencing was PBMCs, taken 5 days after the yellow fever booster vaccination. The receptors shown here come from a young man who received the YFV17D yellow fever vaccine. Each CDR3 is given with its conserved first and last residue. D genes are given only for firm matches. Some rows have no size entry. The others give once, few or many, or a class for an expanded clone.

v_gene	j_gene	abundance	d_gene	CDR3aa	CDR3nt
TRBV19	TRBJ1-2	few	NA	CASSMVSSYGYTF	TGTGCCAGTAGTATGGTATCGAGCTATGGCTACACCTTC
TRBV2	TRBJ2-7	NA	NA	CASSPAWTRNEQYF	TGTGCCAGCAGTCCAGCATGGACACGGAACGAGCAGTACTTC
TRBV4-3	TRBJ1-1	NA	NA	CASSQALGRRPEAFF	TGCGCCAGCAGCCAAGCCCTCGGACGGCGGCCCGAAGCTTTCTTT
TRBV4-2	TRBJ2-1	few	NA	CASSQERQYNEQFF	TGTGCCAGCAGCCAAGAAAGGCAGTACAATGAGCAGTTCTTC
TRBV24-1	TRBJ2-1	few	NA	CATRPGTEYNEQFF	TGTGCCACTAGACCCGGGACCGAGTACAATGAGCAGTTCTTC
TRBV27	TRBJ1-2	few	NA	CASSSRGDGYTF	TGTGCCAGCAGTTCTAGGGGTGATGGCTACACCTTC
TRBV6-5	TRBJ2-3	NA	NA	CASSSPPGGQFSDTQYF	TGTGCCAGCAGTTCCCCCCCCGGGGGTCAATTTTCGGATACGCAGTATTTT
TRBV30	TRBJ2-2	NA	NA	CAWSVDGTGELFF	TGTGCCTGGAGTGTTGACGGGACCGGGGAGCTGTTTTTT
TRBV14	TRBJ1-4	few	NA	CASSQIWGEKLFF	TGTGCCAGCAGCCAAATCTGGGGCGAAAAACTGTTTTTT
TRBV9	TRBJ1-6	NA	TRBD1	CASSAGGGQGNSPLHF	TGTGCCAGCAGCGCCGGAGGGGGACAGGGAAATTCACCCCTCCACTTT
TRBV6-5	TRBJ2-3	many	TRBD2	CASGTSGLPTDTQYF	TGTGCCAGCGGCACTAGCGGGTTACCCACAGATACGCAGTATTTT
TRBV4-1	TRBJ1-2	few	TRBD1	CASSQGYGTGSRYGYTF	TGCGCCAGCAGCCAAGGTTACGGGACAGGGAGTCGCTATGGCTACACCTTC
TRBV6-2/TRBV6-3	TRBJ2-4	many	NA	CASSYEDIQYF	TGTGCCAGCAGTTACGAGGACATTCAGTACTTC
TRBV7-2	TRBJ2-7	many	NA	CASRTTPLYEQYF	TGTGCCAGTAGGACAACTCCCCTATACGAGCAGTACTTC
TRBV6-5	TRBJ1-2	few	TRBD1	CARGQGARGYTF	TGTGCCAGAGGACAGGGGGCGCGAGGCTACACCTTC
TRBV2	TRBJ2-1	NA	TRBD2	CASLSGSGYNEQFF	TGTGCCAGTCTTAGCGGGTCGGGTTACAATGAGCAGTTCTTC
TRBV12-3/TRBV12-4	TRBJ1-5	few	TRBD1	CASSFGTGSSQPQHF	TGTGCCAGCAGTTTTGGGACAGGGTCTAGTCAGCCCCAGCATTTT
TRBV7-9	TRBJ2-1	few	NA	CASSLDPVYNEQFF	TGTGCCAGCAGCTTAGACCCGGTTTACAATGAGCAGTTCTTC
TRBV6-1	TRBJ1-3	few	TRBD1	CASSETGVEDTIYF	TGTGCCAGCAGCGAAACAGGGGTTGAAGACACCATATATTTT
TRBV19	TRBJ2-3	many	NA	CASSPQGNTDTQYF	TGTGCCAGTAGTCCCCAGGGGAACACAGATACGCAGTATTTT
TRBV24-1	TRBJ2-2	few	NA	CATSQGSIRGELFF	TGTGCCACCAGTCAGGGGTCGATCCGCGGGGAGCTGTTTTTT
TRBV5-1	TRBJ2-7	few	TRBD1	CASSLTGIDEQYF	TGCGCCAGCAGCCTGACAGGGATCGACGAGCAGTACTTC
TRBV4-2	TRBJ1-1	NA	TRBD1	CASSQGQANTEAFF	TGTGCCAGCAGCCAGGGACAGGCGAACACTGAAGCTTTCTTT
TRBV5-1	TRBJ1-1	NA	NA	CASSAGGANTEAFF	TGCGCCAGCAGCGCCGGGGGGGCGAACACTGAAGCTTTCTTT
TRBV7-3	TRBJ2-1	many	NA	CASSPNPGLHYNEQFF	TGTGCCAGCAGCCCTAATCCCGGACTACACTACAATGAGCAGTTCTTC
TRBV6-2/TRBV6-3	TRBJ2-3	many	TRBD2	CASRTSGVPTDTQYF	TGTGCCAGCAGAACAAGCGGGGTCCCCACAGATACGCAGTATTTT
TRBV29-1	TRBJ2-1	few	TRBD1	CSVGTGTGGNEQFF	TGCAGCGTGGGTACCGGGACAGGGGGCAATGAGCAGTTCTTC
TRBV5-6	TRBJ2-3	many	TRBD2	CASSPSGGRDTDTQYF	TGTGCCAGCAGCCCTAGCGGGGGGCGGGACACAGATACGCAGTATTTT
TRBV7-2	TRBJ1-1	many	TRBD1	CASTMRTGNTEAFF	TGTGCCAGCACCATGAGGACAGGGAACACTGAAGCTTTCTTT
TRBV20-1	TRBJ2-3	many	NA	CSARELGGGPRDTQYF	TGCAGTGCTAGAGAATTGGGCGGCGGGCCCCGAGATACGCAGTATTTT
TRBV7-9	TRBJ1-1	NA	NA	CASSLRVPTEAFF	TGTGCCAGCAGTCTTAGAGTCCCCACTGAAGCTTTCTTT
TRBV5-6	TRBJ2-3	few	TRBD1	CASSTGTGEDTQYF	TGTGCCAGCAGCACCGGGACAGGGGAAGATACGCAGTATTTT
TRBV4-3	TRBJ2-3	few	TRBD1	CASSQDLSGQASTDTQYF	TGCGCCAGCAGCCAAGATCTTTCCGGACAGGCGAGCACAGATACGCAGTATTTT
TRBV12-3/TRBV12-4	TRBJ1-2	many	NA	CASSLGASYGYTF	TGTGCCAGCAGCCTCGGGGCCAGCTATGGCTACACCTTC
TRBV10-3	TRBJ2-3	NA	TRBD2	CAIMRGLAGDTQYF	TGTGCCATCATGAGGGGACTAGCGGGGGATACGCAGTATTTT
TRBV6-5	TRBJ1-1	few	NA	CASSLTNREPEAFF	TGTGCCAGCAGCTTAACAAACAGGGAACCTGAAGCTTTCTTT
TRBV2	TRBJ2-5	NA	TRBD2	CASSEAGEGWQTQYF	TGTGCCAGCAGTGAAGCGGGGGAGGGTTGGCAGACCCAGTACTTC
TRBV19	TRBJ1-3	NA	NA	CASSITGTIRPKGNTIYF	TGTGCCAGTAGTATAACCGGGACAATCCGGCCAAAGGGAAACACCATATATTTT
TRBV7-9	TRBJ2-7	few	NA	CASSSLGVGEQYF	TGTGCCAGCAGCTCGTTGGGGGTAGGAGAGCAGTACTTC
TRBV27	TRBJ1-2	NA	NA	CASISVTGGELGYTF	TGTGCCAGCATCTCGGTGACGGGAGGGGAACTTGGCTACACCTTC
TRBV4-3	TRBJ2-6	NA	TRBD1	CASSQDVHRGFSGANVLTF	TGCGCCAGCAGCCAAGATGTCCACAGGGGGTTCTCTGGGGCCAACGTCCTGACTTTC
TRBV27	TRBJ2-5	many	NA	CASSFGQGQQETQYF	TGTGCCAGCAGTTTCGGCCAGGGCCAACAAGAGACCCAGTACTTC
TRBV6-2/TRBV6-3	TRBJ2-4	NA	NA	CASSYSIGGGNIQYF	TGTGCCAGCAGTTACTCGATAGGTGGGGGAAACATTCAGTACTTC
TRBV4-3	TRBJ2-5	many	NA	CASSQETGSTQETQYF	TGCGCCAGCAGCCAAGAAACGGGGAGTACTCAAGAGACCCAGTACTTC
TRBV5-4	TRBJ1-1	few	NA	CASSSGEPGRAFF	TGTGCCAGCAGCTCCGGGGAGCCGGGGAGAGCTTTCTTT